This TCR beta chain derives from a study of blood T cell repertoires in COVID-19. On the study more broadly: COVID-19 samples, acute and convalescent, were from the United States, Italy and Spain. T cells, B-cell-depleted T cells, or PBMCs supplied cDNA or gDNA.

The CDR3 loop spans 14 amino acids. From germline, CDR1 is SGDLS and CDR2 YYNGEE. J lost 4 bases, V lost 3 bases, and 7 bases had no gene match. Original analysis: Scientists estimated how many nucleated cells there were by amplifying reference gene primers. Sequenced by immunoSEQ multiplex PCR; TCRdb stores in-frame clones only, minus some. D and trimming were read from the DNA, whereas the V and J calls and clone size are those reported in that table. The data contain more than 110,000 clones, about 80% of them seen just once; the ten biggest clones take up roughly 3.6%. The sequenced sample consisted of peripheral blood. This clonotype originated in a man between 60 and 75 years old with acute or convalescent COVID-19. V gene TRBV9 combines with J gene TRBJ2-7; TRBD1 agrees at 7 bases. The CDR3 coding sequence is TGTGCCAGCAGCGAGCGAGGGGGCTGGTACGAGCAGTACTTC. Residues: CASSERGGWYEQYF.